The present TCR beta chain was sequenced within a study of blood T cell repertoires in COVID-19. Study-wide background: Two negative PCRs, clearance, or symptom resolution were required of recovered Cohort 3 donors. Samples of COVID-19 (acute and convalescent) were obtained from the United States, Italy and Spain.

Participant ages covered about 18 to 100 years across around 22 US areas. Researchers sorted participants into cohorts using their self-reported clinical history. The repertoire was sequenced with immunoSEQ multiplex PCR; TCRdb's copy has only in-frame clones and lacks some. The sample lists about 210,000 clones, more than 75% occurring once. The TCR was taken from a man younger than 45 in a cohort exposed to, infected with or recovered from COVID-19 (not recorded which). Sequenced material: PBMCs or T cells enriched from blood (not recorded which).

CDR3 DNA: TGTGCCAGCAGCAACCCGCGCGGGGGGCTGCCCGAATCGGTTCTTGGCGAGCAGTACTTC. This codes for CASSNPRGGLPESVLGEQYF. The chain has TRBV7-9 and TRBJ2-7; the match to TRBD2 covers 8 bases. Trimming at V came to 5 bases and at J to 6 bases, leaving 27 bases not matched to a gene. The CDR3 sequence is 20 residues long. Germline V gene sequence: CDR1 SEHNR, CDR2 FQNEAQ (reference sequence).